This TCR beta chain is drawn from a study of metastatic and nonmetastatic thyroid tumors. About the research overall: Malignant thyroid and benign thyroid patients provided blood and tumor or nodule tissue whose repertoires were compared.

Thyroid surgery had not been preceded by any treatment in any patient. Via MiXCR, TCRdb re-called the PCR reads. The data show 25,000 to 35,000 clones, around 16% seen once. The CDR3 consists of 15 residues. Trimming removed 6 bases at V and 8 bases at J, with 22 bases between. Germline V gene lookup returns CDR1 MNHEY and CDR2 SVGAGI. This clone was found many times. Just one base apart from a much larger clone, this may be a read error. V gene TRBV6-5 combines with J gene TRBJ1-2; D is perhaps TRBD1 (6 bases). The material sequenced was blood. The TCR sequence derives from a female donor with papillary thyroid cancer or a benign thyroid nodule (not recorded which). Some clones in this sample may be carry-over from other donors' samples. The CDR3 DNA reads TGTGCCAGCAGCGGGAGAAATACTGGGGGCGGGGGCTACACCTTC. Amino acid sequence: CASSGRNTGGGGYTF.